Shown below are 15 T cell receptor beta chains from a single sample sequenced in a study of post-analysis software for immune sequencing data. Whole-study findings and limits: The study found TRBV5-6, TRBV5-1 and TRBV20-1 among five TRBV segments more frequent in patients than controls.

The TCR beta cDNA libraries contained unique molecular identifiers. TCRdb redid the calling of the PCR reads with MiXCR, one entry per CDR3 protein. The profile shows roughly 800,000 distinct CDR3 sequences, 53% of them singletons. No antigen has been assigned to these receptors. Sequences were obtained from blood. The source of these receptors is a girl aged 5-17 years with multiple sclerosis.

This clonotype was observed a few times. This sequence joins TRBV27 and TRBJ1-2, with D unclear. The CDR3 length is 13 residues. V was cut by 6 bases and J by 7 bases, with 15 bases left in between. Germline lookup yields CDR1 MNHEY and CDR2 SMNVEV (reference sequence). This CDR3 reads CASSQVGVSGYTF. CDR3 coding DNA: TGTGCCAGCAGCCAAGTCGGGGTTTCTGGCTACACCTTC.

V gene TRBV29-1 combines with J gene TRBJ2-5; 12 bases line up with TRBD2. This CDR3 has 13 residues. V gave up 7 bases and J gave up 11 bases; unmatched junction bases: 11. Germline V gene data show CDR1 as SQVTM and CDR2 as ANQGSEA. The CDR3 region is CSARLAGAREQYF. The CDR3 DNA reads TGCAGCGCAAGACTAGCGGGAGCCCGAGAGCAGTACTTC.

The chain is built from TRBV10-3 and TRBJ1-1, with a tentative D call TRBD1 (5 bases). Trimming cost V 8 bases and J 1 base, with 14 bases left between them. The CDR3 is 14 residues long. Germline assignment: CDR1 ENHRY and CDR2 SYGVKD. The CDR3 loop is CAIRAGAGNTEAFF. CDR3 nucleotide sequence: TGTGCCATCCGGGCCGGGGCCGGGAACACTGAAGCTTTCTTT.

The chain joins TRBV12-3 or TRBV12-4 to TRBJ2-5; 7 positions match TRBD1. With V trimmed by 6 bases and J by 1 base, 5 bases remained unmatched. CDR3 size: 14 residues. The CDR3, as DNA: TGTGCCAGCAGCAAACAGGGGTTCCAAGAGACCCAGTACTTC. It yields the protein CASSKQGFQETQYF.

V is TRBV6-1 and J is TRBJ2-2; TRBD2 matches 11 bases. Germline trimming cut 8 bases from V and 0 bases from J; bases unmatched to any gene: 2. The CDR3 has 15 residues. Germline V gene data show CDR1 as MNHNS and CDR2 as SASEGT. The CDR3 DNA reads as TGTGCCAGCGGGGGACTAGCGGCGAACACCGGGGAGCTGTTTTTT. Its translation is CASGGLAANTGELFF.

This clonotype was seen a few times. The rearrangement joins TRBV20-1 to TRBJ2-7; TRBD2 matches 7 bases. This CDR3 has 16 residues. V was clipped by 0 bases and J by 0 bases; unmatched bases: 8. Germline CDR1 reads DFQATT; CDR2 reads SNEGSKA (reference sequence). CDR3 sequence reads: CSARDRVAGSSYEQYF. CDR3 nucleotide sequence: TGCAGTGCTAGAGATAGGGTAGCGGGCAGCTCCTACGAGCAGTACTTC.

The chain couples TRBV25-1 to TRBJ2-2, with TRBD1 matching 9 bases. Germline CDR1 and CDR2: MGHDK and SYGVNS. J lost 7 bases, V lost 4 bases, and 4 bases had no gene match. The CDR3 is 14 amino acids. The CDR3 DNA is TGTGCCAGCAGTGTAGACAGGGGGAACGGGGAGCTGTTTTTT. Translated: CASSVDRGNGELFF.

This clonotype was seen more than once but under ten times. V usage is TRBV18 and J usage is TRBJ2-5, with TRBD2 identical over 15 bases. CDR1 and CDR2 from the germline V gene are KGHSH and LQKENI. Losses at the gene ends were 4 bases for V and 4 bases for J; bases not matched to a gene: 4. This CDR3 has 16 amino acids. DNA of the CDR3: TGTGCCAGCTCACTCACGGGACTAGCGGGAGGAGAGACCCAGTACTTC. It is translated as CASSLTGLAGGETQYF. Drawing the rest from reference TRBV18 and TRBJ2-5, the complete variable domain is NAGVMQNPRHLVRRRGQEARLRCSPMKGHSHVYWYRQLPEEGLKFMVYLQKENIIDESGMPKERFSAEFPKEGPSILRIQQVVRGDSAAYFCASSLTGLAGGETQYFGPGTRLLVL.

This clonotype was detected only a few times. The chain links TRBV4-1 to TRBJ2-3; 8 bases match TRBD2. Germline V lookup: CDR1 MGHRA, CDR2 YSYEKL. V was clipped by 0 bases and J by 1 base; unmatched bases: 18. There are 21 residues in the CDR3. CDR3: CASSQEPLAGGPPSGTDTQYF. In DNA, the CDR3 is TGCGCCAGCAGCCAAGAACCTCTCGCGGGGGGCCCCCCATCGGGCACAGATACGCAGTATTTT.

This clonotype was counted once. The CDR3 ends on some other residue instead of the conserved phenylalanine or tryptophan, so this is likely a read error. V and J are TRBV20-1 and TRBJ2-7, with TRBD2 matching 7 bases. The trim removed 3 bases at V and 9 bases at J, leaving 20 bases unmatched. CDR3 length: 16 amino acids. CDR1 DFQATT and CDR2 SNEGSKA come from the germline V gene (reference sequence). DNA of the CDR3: TGCAGTGCTAGTAGCCTCCCCCCAGCGGGAAGTGTCGCGCAGTACTCC. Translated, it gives CSASSLPPAGSVAQYS.

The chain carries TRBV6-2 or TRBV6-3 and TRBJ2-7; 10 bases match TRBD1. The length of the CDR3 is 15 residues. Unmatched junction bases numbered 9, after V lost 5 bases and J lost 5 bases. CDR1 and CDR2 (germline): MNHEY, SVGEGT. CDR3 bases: TGTGCCAGCAGTCGACCGGGACAGGGGCTAAACGAGCAGTACTTC. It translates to CASSRPGQGLNEQYF.

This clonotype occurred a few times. The CDR3 DNA sequence: TGCAGTGCTAGAGTGGGAGCGAATGAGCAGTTCTTC. Its protein is CSARVGANEQFF. This chain uses TRBV20-1 with TRBJ2-1, with D tentatively TRBD2 (5 bases). The CDR3 totals 12 residues. Germline loops: CDR1 DFQATT, CDR2 SNEGSKA (reference sequence). With 1 base removed from V and 7 bases from J, the gap between germline ends came to 8 bases.

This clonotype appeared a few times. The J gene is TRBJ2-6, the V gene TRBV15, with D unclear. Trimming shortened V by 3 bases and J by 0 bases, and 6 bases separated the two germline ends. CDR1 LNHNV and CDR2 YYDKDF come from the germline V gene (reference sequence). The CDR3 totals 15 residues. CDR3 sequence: CATSRKNSGANVLTF. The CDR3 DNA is TGTGCCACCAGCAGGAAAAACTCTGGGGCCAACGTCCTGACTTTC.

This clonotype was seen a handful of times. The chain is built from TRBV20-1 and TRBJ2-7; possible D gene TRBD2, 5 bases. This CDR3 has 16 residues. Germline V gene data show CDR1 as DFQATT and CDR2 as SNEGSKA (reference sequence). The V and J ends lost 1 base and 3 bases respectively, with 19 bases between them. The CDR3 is CSARVTERAWHYEQYF. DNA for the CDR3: TGCAGTGCTAGAGTTACGGAGAGGGCCTGGCACTACGAGCAGTACTTC.

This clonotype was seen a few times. This CDR3 reads CSVEGSRETQYF. CDR3 in DNA: TGCAGCGTTGAGGGTAGTCGGGAGACCCAGTACTTC. The genes are TRBV29-1 and TRBJ2-5; D is ambiguous. CDR1 is SQVTM, CDR2 ANQGSEA, per germline. V was cut by 3 bases and J by 5 bases, with 10 bases left in between. CDR3 size: 12 residues.